The 26 T cell receptor beta chains in this list originate from one sample, sequenced in a study of Ad26.COV2.S vaccination and SARS-CoV-2 variants. Treatment given: about 20 received Ad26.COV2.S at low or high dose, single or two shots; about 5 received placebo; per-sample allocation not given. Sample collection was performed on day 63 after the first vaccine or placebo injection. Sequencing was performed with immunoSEQ multiplex PCR; in TCRdb, only in-frame clones are kept and a portion is missing. The sample gives 250,000 or so clones, roughly 85% of which show up once; less than 3.5% is in the top ten. This specimen was peripheral blood, taken in a trial of Ad26.COV2.S vaccine versus placebo. The receptors were sampled from a person between 18 and 65 years old who received the Ad26.COV2.S COVID-19 vaccine or a placebo.

The rearrangement links TRBV3-1 (or the pseudogene TRBV3-2) to TRBJ1-1, with no clear D. The CDR3 covers 13 residues. Germline V gene sequence: CDR1 LGHDT, CDR2 YNNKEL (reference sequence). V was shortened by 1 base and J by 4 bases, with 7 bases between the two germline ends. CDR3 DNA: TGTGCCAGCAGCCAAGGACGGGCCACTGAAGCTTTCTTT. This translates into CASSQGRATEAFF.

V and J are TRBV4-3 and TRBJ1-2, with D possibly TRBD1 on 5 matching bases. Germline CDR1 reads LGHNA; CDR2 reads YSLEER. Trimming removed 3 bases at V and 4 bases at J, with 24 bases between. The CDR3 spans 18 residues. The chain's CDR3 is CASSQRGPGRGGAYGYTF. The CDR3 coding sequence is TGCGCCAGCAGCCAGAGGGGCCCGGGTCGAGGAGGGGCCTATGGCTACACCTTC.

CDR3 in amino acids: CASSPAGYLSGNTIYF. The CDR3 coding sequence is TGTGCCAGCAGCCCGGCAGGGTACCTCTCTGGAAACACCATATATTTT. J is TRBJ1-3 and V is TRBV6-6, with a tentative D call TRBD1 (5 bases). The CDR3 covers 16 residues. The germline V gene encodes CDR1 MNHNY and CDR2 SVGAGI (reference sequence). Between the trimmed V and J ends, which lost 6 bases and 0 bases, there was a span of 15 bases.

The chain uses TRBV5-6 and TRBJ2-1; TRBD2 agrees at 12 bases. V gave up 5 bases and J gave up 5 bases; unmatched junction bases: 8. This CDR3 is 16 amino acids long. CDR1 is SGHDT, CDR2 YYEEEE, per germline. The CDR3 is CASSSRLAGVNNEQFF. DNA for the CDR3: TGTGCCAGCAGTTCGAGACTAGCGGGAGTTAACAATGAGCAGTTCTTC.

Only a few counts were recorded for this clone. The CDR3 DNA reads as TGTGCCAGCAGCCATATCGGCCGGGACAGGGGGACCCTGGACTACGAGCAGTACGTC. The encoded protein is CASSHIGRDRGTLDYEQYV. V gene TRBV3-1 (or the pseudogene TRBV3-2) combines with J gene TRBJ2-7; 11 positions agree with TRBD1. Germline CDR1 and CDR2: LGHDT and YNNKEL (reference sequence). The CDR3 spans 19 residues. Germline trimming cut 3 bases from V and 3 bases from J; bases unmatched to any gene: 16.

Note on this clone: The junction and the germline gene differ at one end; a read error may be behind it. The rearrangement joins TRBV3-1 (or the pseudogene TRBV3-2) to TRBJ2-7; D is possibly TRBD2 (7 bases). The V gene's germline CDR1 is LGHDT and CDR2 YNNKEL (reference sequence). The CDR3 sequence is 12 residues long. The CDR3 DNA reads as TGTGCCAGCAGCCAGGGGGGGGGCCCTGCGAACTTC. Translation: CASSQGGGPANF.

The chain has TRBV6-2 or TRBV6-3 and TRBJ1-2; D gene uncertain. V was shortened by 5 bases and J by 7 bases, with 20 bases between the two germline ends. The V gene's germline CDR1 is MNHEY and CDR2 SVGEGT. The CDR3 is 15 amino acids. As DNA, the CDR3 is TGTGCCAGCAGTCCCCCTCTGGCCCTTCGGCGTGGCTACACCTTC. Its protein is CASSPPLALRRGYTF.

The chain combines TRBV7-9 with TRBJ2-1; 13 bases agree with TRBD2. J lost 5 bases, V lost 5 bases, and 6 bases had no gene match. There are 16 residues in the CDR3. Germline V gene data show CDR1 as SEHNR and CDR2 as FQNEAQ (reference sequence). The CDR3 region is CASSVTSGGAHNEQFF. The DNA of the CDR3 is TGTGCCAGCAGCGTAACTAGCGGGGGGGCTCACAATGAGCAGTTCTTC.

The V and J genes are TRBV4-3 and TRBJ1-4, with TRBD1 as a possible D gene (6 bases). The CDR3 runs to 15 residues. Germline lookup yields CDR1 LGHNA and CDR2 YSLEER. Trimming removed 0 bases at V and 8 bases at J, with 13 bases between. The CDR3 DNA reads TGCGCCAGCAGCCAAGATACAGGGTCGGGGGAAAAACTGTTTTTT. Its protein product is CASSQDTGSGEKLFF.

The count of this clone is one. The CDR3 region is CASSYGGRGDNEQFF. CDR3 DNA: TGTGCCAGTAGTTATGGCGGGAGGGGCGACAATGAGCAGTTCTTC. The chain uses TRBV19 and TRBJ2-1, with TRBD2 matching 9 bases. CDR1 is LNHDA, CDR2 SQIVND, per germline (reference sequence). Trimming took 5 bases from V and 5 from J; bases not matched to a gene: 7. The CDR3 has 15 residues.

The chain carries TRBV10-2 and TRBJ1-1; D perhaps matches TRBD1 (5 bases). The length of the CDR3 is 11 residues. Germline V gene data show CDR1 as WSHSY and CDR2 as SAAADI. V lost 6 bases and J 7 bases, leaving 9 bases between the germline ends. The CDR3 nucleotides are TGCGCCAGCAGGTGGCAGGGTGAAGCTTTCTTT. It is translated as CASRWQGEAFF.

The V gene is TRBV7-9, the J gene TRBJ2-2; D gene uncertain. The CDR3 sequence is 14 residues long. V shed 5 bases and J shed 5 bases, with 12 bases lying between them. CDR1 and CDR2 (germline): SEHNR, FQNEAQ (reference sequence). CDR3 bases: TGTGCCAGCAGCCCCACCAGCACGACCGGGGAGCTGTTTTTT. This codes for CASSPTSTTGELFF.

The V and J genes are TRBV27 and TRBJ1-3, with a tentative D call TRBD1 (6 bases). V dropped 5 bases and J dropped 2 bases, with 19 bases sitting between them. The CDR3 extends over 17 amino acids. CDR1 MNHEY and CDR2 SMNVEV come from the germline V gene (reference sequence). The CDR3 coding sequence is TGTGCCAGCAGTCCTGGGGGACCGGGGGGCCCTGGAAACACCATATATTTT. Protein sequence: CASSPGGPGGPGNTIYF.

The CDR3 protein is CASGTGTDVRGLDQPQHF. CDR3 DNA: TGTGCCAGTGGGACCGGGACAGATGTACGCGGGCTTGATCAGCCCCAGCATTTT. This chain joins TRBV19 and TRBJ1-5; 7 bases line up with TRBD1. The germline gives CDR1 LNHDA, CDR2 SQIVND (reference sequence). V lost 8 bases and J lost 5; bases outside the gene matches: 21. The length of the CDR3 is 18 residues.

This clone was found a few times. The chain uses TRBV7-6 and TRBJ2-1; TRBD2 aligns across 14 bases. Trimming at V came to 5 bases and at J to 8 bases, leaving 5 bases not matched to a gene. The CDR3 extends over 15 amino acids. Looked up from germline, CDR1 is SGHVS and CDR2 is FNYEAQ. In DNA form, the CDR3 reads TGTGCCAGCAGCACCGGACTAGCGGGAGGCGATGAGCAGTTCTTC. This codes for CASSTGLAGGDEQFF.

The genes are TRBV24-1 and TRBJ2-7; D gene uncertain. V was trimmed by 4 bases and J by 7 bases, leaving 16 bases between them. Germline V gene sequence: CDR1 KGHDR, CDR2 SFDVKD. This CDR3 is built from 14 residues. CDR3 nucleotides: TGTGCCACCAGTGACTCATCGCCGGTGGGGGAGCAGTACGTC. It specifies CATSDSSPVGEQYV.

The sample holds a few counts of this clone. The chain links TRBV11-3 to TRBJ2-3; 8 nucleotides line up with TRBD1. Trimming took 6 bases from V and 4 from J; bases not matched to a gene: 12. Germline CDR1 SGHNT, CDR2 YENEEA. This CDR3 spans 16 amino acids. CDR3 residues: CASSSAWTGRPDTQYF. In DNA form, the CDR3 reads TGTGCCAGCAGTTCTGCTTGGACAGGGAGGCCAGATACGCAGTATTTT.

This chain connects TRBV9 to TRBJ1-2, with D possibly matching TRBD1 (6 bases). Between the trimmed V and J ends, which lost 0 bases and 4 bases, there was a span of 10 bases. The CDR3 consists of 14 residues. Germline V gives CDR1 SGDLS, CDR2 YYNGEE. This CDR3 reads CASSVAGGPYGYTF. CDR3 DNA: TGTGCCAGCAGCGTAGCGGGGGGGCCCTATGGCTACACCTTC.

V is TRBV7-9 and J is TRBJ2-3; no definite D call. This CDR3 contains 16 residues. Germline lookup yields CDR1 SEHNR and CDR2 FQNEAQ (reference sequence). V was shortened by 2 bases and J by 0 bases, with 12 bases between the two germline ends. In nucleotides, the CDR3 is TGTGCCAGCAGCTTAATACTGGGCCCAAGCACAGATACGCAGTATTTT. Translating gives CASSLILGPSTDTQYF.

V usage is TRBV29-1 and J usage is TRBJ1-1; 12 bases fit TRBD1. This CDR3 is 15 amino acids long. Germline-derived CDR1 and CDR2 are SQVTM and ANQGSEA. The V and J ends lost 4 bases and 5 bases, in that order; junction bases with no gene match: 8. CDR3 sequence: CSVGGQGAGRTEAFF. The CDR3 bases are TGCAGCGTTGGGGGACAGGGGGCGGGTAGGACTGAAGCTTTCTTT.

This clone was observed a handful of times. J is TRBJ2-2 and V is TRBV5-1; D gene ambiguous. Germline-derived CDR1 and CDR2 are SGHRS and YFSETQ. Trimming took off 3 bases at V and 3 bases at J, with 6 bases between the two ends. This CDR3 region has 13 residues. The CDR3 bases are TGCGCCAGCAGCTCGACCTACACCGGGGAGCTGTTTTTT. As protein: CASSSTYTGELFF.

J is TRBJ1-5 and V is TRBV4-2, with D possibly being TRBD1 (5 bases). In germline, CDR1 is LGHNA, CDR2 YNFKEQ. This CDR3 spans 16 amino acids. V was cut by 1 base and J by 2 bases, with 12 bases left in between. CDR3 sequence reads: CASSQVTQGGNQPQHF. In DNA, the CDR3 is TGTGCCAGCAGCCAAGTTACGCAGGGTGGCAATCAGCCCCAGCATTTT.

The chain joins TRBV30 to TRBJ1-5; no definite D call. The CDR3 is 14 residues long. Trimming stripped 3 bases from V and 2 bases from J, with 11 bases between. Germline V gene sequence: CDR1 GTSNPN, CDR2 SVGIG (reference sequence). The CDR3 nucleotides read TGTGCCTGGAGCCGTGACATAGGCAATCAGCCCCAGCATTTT. Translation gives CAWSRDIGNQPQHF.

The V gene is TRBV11-2, the J gene TRBJ1-4; D might be TRBD1 (6 bases). In germline, CDR1 is SGHAT, CDR2 FQNNGV. Trimming removed 2 bases from V and 10 bases from J, with 11 bases in between. The CDR3 totals 13 residues. CDR3 protein: CASSLRTEGKLFF. In nucleotides, the CDR3 is TGTGCCAGCAGCTTACGGACAGAGGGAAAACTGTTTTTT.

This chain uses TRBV11-2 with TRBJ2-7, with D perhaps matching TRBD1 (7 bases). V lost 4 bases, J lost 9 bases, and 13 bases lay in between. The CDR3 runs to 12 residues. Germline values: CDR1 SGHAT, CDR2 FQNNGV. CDR3 nucleotide sequence: TGTGCCAGCAGCTACCCAGGGGGAGGGCAGTACTTC. Encoded protein: CASSYPGGGQYF.

This chain uses TRBV5-1 with TRBJ2-3; 9 nucleotides align to TRBD2. The CDR3 consists of 18 residues. J gave up 4 bases and V 1 base, and 13 bases lay outside the gene matches. Germline CDR1 is SGHRS and CDR2 is YFSETQ. The CDR3 nucleotides are TGCGCCAGCAGCTTGTCCCCTTTAGCTCTAGCGGGACCAGATACGCAGTATTTT. Protein product: CASSLSPLALAGPDTQYF. Filled out from reference TRBV5-1 and TRBJ2-3, the complete variable domain reads KAGVTQTPRYLIKTRGQQVTLSCSPISGHRSVSWYQQTPGQGLQFLFEYFSETQRNKGNFPGRFSGRQFSNSRSEMNVSTLELGDSALYLCASSLSPLALAGPDTQYFGPGTRLTVL.